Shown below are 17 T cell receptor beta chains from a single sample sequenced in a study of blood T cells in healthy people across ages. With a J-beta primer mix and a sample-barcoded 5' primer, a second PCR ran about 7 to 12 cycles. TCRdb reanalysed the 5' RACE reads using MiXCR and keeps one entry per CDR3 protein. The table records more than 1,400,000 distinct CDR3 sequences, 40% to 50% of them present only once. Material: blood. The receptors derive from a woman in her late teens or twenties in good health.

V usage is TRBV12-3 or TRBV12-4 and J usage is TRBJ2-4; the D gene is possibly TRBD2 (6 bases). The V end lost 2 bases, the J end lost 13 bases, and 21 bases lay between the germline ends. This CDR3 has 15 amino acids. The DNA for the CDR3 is TGTGCCAGCAGTTTATACCCGGGGGACCACAATGAGCAGTACTTC. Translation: CASSLYPGDHNEQYF.

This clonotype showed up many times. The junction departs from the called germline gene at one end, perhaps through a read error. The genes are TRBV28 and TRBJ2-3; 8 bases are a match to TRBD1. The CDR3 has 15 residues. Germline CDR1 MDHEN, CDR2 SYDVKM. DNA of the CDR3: TGCGCCAGCAGCCTGGAGGGACAGGGCACAGATACGCAGTATTTT. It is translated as CASSLEGQGTDTQYF.

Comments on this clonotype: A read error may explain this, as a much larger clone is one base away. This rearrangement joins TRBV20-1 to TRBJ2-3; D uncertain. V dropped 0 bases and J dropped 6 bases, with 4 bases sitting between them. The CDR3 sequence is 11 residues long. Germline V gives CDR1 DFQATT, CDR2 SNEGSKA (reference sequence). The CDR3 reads CSARDVDTQYF. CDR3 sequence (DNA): TGCAGTGCTAGAGATGTGGATACGCAGTATTTT.

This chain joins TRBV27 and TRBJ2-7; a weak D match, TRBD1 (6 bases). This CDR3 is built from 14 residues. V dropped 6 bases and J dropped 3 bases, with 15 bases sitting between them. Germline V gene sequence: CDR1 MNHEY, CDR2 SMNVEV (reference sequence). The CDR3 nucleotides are TGTGCCAGCAGGGGACAAAGTTCGAGCTACGAGCAGTACTTC. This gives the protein CASRGQSSSYEQYF.

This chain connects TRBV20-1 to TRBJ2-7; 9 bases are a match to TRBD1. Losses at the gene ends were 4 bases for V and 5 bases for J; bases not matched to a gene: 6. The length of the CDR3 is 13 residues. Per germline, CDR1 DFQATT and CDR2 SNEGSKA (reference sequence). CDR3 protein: CSAKRTGVHEQYF. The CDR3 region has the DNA TGCAGTGCTAAACGGACAGGGGTCCACGAGCAGTACTTC.

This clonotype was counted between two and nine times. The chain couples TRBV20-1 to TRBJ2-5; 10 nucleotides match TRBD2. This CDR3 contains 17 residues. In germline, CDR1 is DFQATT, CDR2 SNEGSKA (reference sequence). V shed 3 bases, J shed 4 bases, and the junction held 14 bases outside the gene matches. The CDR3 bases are TGCAGTGCTAGCCCGGTAGGCCGGCCTAGCGGGAGAGAGACCCAGTACTTC. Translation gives CSASPVGRPSGRETQYF.

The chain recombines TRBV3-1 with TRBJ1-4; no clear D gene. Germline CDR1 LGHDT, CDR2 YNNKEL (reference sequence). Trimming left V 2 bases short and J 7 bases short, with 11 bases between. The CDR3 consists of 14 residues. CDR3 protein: CASSQPGRGEKLFF. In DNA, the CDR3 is TGTGCCAGCAGCCAACCAGGACGGGGTGAAAAACTGTTTTTT. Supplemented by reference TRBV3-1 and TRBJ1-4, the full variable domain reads DTAVSQTPKYLVTQMGNDKSIKCEQNLGHDTMYWYKQDSKKFLKIMFSYNNKELIINETVPNRFSPKSPDKAHLNLHINSLELGDSAVYFCASSQPGRGEKLFFGSGTQLSVL.

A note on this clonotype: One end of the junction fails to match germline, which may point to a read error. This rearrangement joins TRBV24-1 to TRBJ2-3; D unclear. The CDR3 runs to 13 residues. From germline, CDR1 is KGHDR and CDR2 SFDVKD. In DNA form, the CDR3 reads TGTGCAACCAGTGACACTAGCACAGATACGCAGTATTTT. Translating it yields CATSDTSTDTQYF.

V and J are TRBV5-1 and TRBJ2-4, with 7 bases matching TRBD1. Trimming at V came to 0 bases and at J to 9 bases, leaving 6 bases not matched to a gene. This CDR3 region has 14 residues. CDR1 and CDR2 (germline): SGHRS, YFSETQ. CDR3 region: CASSLGQGLTIQYF. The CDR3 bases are TGCGCCAGCAGCTTGGGACAGGGTCTTACCATTCAGTACTTC.

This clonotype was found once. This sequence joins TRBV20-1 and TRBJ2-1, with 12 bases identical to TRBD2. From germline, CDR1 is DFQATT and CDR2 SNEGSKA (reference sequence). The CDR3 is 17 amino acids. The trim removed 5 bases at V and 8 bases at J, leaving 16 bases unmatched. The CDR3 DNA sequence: TGCAGTGCTCGAGTCTATAAGACTAGCGGGAGATGGGATGAGCAGTTCTTC. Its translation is CSARVYKTSGRWDEQFF.

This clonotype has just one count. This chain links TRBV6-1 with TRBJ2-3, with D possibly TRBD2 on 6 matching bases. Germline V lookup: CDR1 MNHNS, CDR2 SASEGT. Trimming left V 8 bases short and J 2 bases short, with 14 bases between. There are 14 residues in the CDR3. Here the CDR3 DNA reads TGTGCCAGCTGGAGCGAGCGGGCCACAGATACGCAGTATTTT. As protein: CASWSERATDTQYF.

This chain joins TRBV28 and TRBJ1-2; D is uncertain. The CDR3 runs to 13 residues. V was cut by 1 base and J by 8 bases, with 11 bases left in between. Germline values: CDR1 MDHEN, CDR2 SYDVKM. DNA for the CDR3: TGTGCCAGCAGTTTATCTCGCCTGAACGGCTACACCTTC. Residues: CASSLSRLNGYTF.

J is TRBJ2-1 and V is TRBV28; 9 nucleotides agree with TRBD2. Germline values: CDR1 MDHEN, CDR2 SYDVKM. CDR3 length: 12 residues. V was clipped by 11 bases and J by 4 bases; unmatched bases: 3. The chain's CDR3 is CAVRGGYNEQFF. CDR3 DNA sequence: TGTGCCGTGCGGGGGGGATACAATGAGCAGTTCTTC.

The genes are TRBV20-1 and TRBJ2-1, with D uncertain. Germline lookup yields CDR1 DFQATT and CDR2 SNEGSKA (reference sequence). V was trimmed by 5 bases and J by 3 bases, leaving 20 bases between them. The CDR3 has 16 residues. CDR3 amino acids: CSALRAVRADYNEQFF. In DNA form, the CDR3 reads TGCAGTGCTTTACGGGCGGTCCGAGCAGACTACAATGAGCAGTTCTTC.

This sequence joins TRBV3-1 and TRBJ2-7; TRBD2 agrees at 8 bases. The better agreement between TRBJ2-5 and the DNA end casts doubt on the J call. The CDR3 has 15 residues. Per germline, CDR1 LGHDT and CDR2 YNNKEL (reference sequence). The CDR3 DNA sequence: TGTGCCAGCAGCCTCACGACTAGCGCCATAGAGACCCAGTACTTC. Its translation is CASSLTTSAIETQYF.

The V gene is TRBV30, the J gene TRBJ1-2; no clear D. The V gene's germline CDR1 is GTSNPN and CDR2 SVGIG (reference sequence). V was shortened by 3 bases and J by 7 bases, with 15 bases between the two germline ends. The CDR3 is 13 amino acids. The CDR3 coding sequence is TGTGCCTGGAGAATTCCGGGTTACGGTGGCTACACCTTC. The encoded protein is CAWRIPGYGGYTF.

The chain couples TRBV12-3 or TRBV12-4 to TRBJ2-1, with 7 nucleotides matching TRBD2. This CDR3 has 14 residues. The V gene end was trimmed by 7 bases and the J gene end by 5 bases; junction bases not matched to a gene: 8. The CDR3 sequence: CASTPGRVNNEQFF. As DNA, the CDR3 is TGTGCCAGCACCCCAGGGAGGGTCAACAATGAGCAGTTCTTC.